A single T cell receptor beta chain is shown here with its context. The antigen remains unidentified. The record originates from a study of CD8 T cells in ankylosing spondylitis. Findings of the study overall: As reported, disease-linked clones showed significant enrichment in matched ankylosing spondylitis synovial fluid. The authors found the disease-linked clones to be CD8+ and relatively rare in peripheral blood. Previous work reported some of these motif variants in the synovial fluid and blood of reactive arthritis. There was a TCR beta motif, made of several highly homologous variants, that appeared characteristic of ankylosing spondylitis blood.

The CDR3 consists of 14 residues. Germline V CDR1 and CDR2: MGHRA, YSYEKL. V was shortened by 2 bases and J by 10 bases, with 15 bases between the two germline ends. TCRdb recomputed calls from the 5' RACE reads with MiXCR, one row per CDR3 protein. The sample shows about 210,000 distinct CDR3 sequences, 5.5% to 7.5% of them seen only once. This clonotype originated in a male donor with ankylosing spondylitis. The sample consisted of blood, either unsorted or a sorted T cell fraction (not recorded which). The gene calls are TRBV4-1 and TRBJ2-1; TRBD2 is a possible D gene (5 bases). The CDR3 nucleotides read TGCGCCAGCAGCCAATCGCCCCCCAGAGGGGAGCAGTTCTTC. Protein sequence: CASSQSPPRGEQFF.